This is a list of T cell receptor beta chains from one sample in a study of cytomegalovirus exposure and HLA in healthy donors. Clones were read by immunoSEQ multiplex PCR, and TCRdb kept only the in-frame ones, dropping some. The table includes 140,000 or so clones, 75% to 80% detected once. Sequenced material: PBMCs. The receptor source for this set is a woman aged 25 to 39 in good health and CMV-seronegative. Each CDR3 is given with its conserved first and last residue. Each record gives: clone size, V gene, J gene, D gene, CDR3 protein. A D gene is named only where the DNA matches it firmly. Clone size is given for some rows only: seen once, a few or many times, or a class if the clone is expanded.

clone_size: NA; v_call: TRBV5-1; j_call: TRBJ1-2; d_call: NA; cdr3_aa: CASSLAGGTDTF
clone_size: NA; v_call: TRBV18; j_call: TRBJ1-3; d_call: NA; cdr3_aa: CASSPRRQDSGNTIYF
clone_size: NA; v_call: TRBV27; j_call: TRBJ2-3; d_call: NA; cdr3_aa: CASSLVAGRTDTQYF
clone_size: NA; v_call: TRBV6-5; j_call: TRBJ1-2; d_call: TRBD1; cdr3_aa: CASSQDRGPNYGYTF
clone_size: NA; v_call: TRBV27; j_call: NA; d_call: TRBD1; cdr3_aa: CASSLSPDRAGEQYF
clone_size: NA; v_call: TRBV5-1; j_call: TRBJ2-3; d_call: NA; cdr3_aa: CASPRGEGTDTQYF
clone_size: few; v_call: TRBV7-9; j_call: TRBJ1-6; d_call: NA; cdr3_aa: CASSFGQGFYNSPLHF
clone_size: NA; v_call: TRBV6-5; j_call: TRBJ1-4; d_call: NA; cdr3_aa: CASSYHRGKLFF
clone_size: NA; v_call: TRBV27; j_call: TRBJ1-1; d_call: NA; cdr3_aa: CASRHLPTEAFF
clone_size: NA; v_call: TRBV11-2; j_call: TRBJ1-4; d_call: TRBD1; cdr3_aa: CASSTRGQTRMTYEKLFF
clone_size: NA; v_call: TRBV14; j_call: TRBJ2-7; d_call: TRBD2; cdr3_aa: CASSQDSGGLAGGPLYEQYF
clone_size: few; v_call: TRBV6-1; j_call: TRBJ1-1; d_call: NA; cdr3_aa: CASRTSRDGTEAFF
clone_size: NA; v_call: TRBV7-2; j_call: TRBJ2-1; d_call: TRBD2; cdr3_aa: CASSLRQRGIDNEQFF
clone_size: NA; v_call: TRBV30; j_call: TRBJ1-2; d_call: NA; cdr3_aa: CAWSQKDYGYTF
clone_size: NA; v_call: TRBV4-3; j_call: TRBJ2-7; d_call: TRBD1; cdr3_aa: CASSQETGWVPYEQYF
clone_size: NA; v_call: TRBV18; j_call: TRBJ2-7; d_call: NA; cdr3_aa: CASSSLSYEQYF
clone_size: NA; v_call: TRBV19; j_call: TRBJ1-2; d_call: NA; cdr3_aa: CASRDTGRDYGYTF
clone_size: once; v_call: TRBV19; j_call: TRBJ2-4; d_call: NA; cdr3_aa: CASSIGGIIAKNIQYF
clone_size: NA; v_call: TRBV6-5; j_call: TRBJ2-1; d_call: TRBD2; cdr3_aa: CASGLREAYNEQFF
clone_size: NA; v_call: TRBV6-4; j_call: TRBJ1-2; d_call: TRBD1; cdr3_aa: CASSDSVTGNGYTF
clone_size: once; v_call: TRBV12-5; j_call: TRBJ2-5; d_call: TRBD2; cdr3_aa: CASGLLGLDYQEIQYF
clone_size: NA; v_call: TRBV7-2; j_call: TRBJ2-1; d_call: NA; cdr3_aa: CASSHYNEQFF
clone_size: NA; v_call: TRBV4-2; j_call: TRBJ1-6; d_call: NA; cdr3_aa: CASSQAVGGVVGSPLHF
clone_size: NA; v_call: TRBV5-4; j_call: TRBJ2-5; d_call: TRBD1; cdr3_aa: CASSLGGGLETQYF
clone_size: few; v_call: TRBV6-5; j_call: TRBJ1-1; d_call: NA; cdr3_aa: CASSADFTEAFF
clone_size: NA; v_call: TRBV27; j_call: TRBJ1-2; d_call: NA; cdr3_aa: CASSSRAEQGYTF
clone_size: NA; v_call: TRBV7-7; j_call: TRBJ1-4; d_call: NA; cdr3_aa: CASSPGLINEKLFF
clone_size: NA; v_call: TRBV9; j_call: TRBJ1-3; d_call: NA; cdr3_aa: CASSVVGRPRGLCVCLPGNTIYF
clone_size: NA; v_call: TRBV27; j_call: TRBJ2-7; d_call: TRBD1; cdr3_aa: CASSFSGTGVRDEQYF
clone_size: few; v_call: TRBV2; j_call: TRBJ1-1; d_call: TRBD1; cdr3_aa: CASSLQGAMNTEAFF
clone_size: NA; v_call: TRBV6-5; j_call: TRBJ2-7; d_call: NA; cdr3_aa: CASSYQGQDAYEQYF
clone_size: NA; v_call: TRBV6-5; j_call: TRBJ1-5; d_call: NA; cdr3_aa: CASSYSRQAGSQPQHF
clone_size: NA; v_call: TRBV5-1; j_call: TRBJ2-1; d_call: TRBD1; cdr3_aa: CASRPGTANNEQFF
clone_size: once; v_call: TRBV10-2; j_call: TRBJ1-4; d_call: NA; cdr3_aa: CASSGRLNEKLFF
clone_size: NA; v_call: TRBV5-6; j_call: TRBJ1-2; d_call: NA; cdr3_aa: CASSRGPAANYGYTF
clone_size: NA; v_call: TRBV5-5; j_call: TRBJ1-6; d_call: NA; cdr3_aa: CASSHGRSGSGHSPLHF
clone_size: NA; v_call: TRBV19; j_call: TRBJ1-1; d_call: TRBD1; cdr3_aa: CASSVDRETEAFF
clone_size: once; v_call: TRBV5-1; j_call: TRBJ1-4; d_call: NA; cdr3_aa: CASSFGGDGEKLFF